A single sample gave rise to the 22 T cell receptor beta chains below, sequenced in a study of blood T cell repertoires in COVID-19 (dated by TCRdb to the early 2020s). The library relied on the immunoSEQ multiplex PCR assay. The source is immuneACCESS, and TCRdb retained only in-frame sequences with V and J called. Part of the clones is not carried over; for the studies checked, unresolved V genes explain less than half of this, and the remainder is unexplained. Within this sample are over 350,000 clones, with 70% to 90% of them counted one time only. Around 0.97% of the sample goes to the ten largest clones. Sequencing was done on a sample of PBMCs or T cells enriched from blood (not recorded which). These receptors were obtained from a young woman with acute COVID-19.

CDR3 sequence (DNA): TGTGCCAGCAGCCCATACAGGGTACGCACAGATACGCAGTATTTT. Translation gives CASSPYRVRTDTQYF. The V gene is TRBV5-6, the J gene TRBJ2-3, with D possibly matching TRBD1 (6 bases). The V gene lost 4 bases and the J gene lost 1 base, with 13 bases spanning the gap. The CDR3 spans 15 residues. The germline V gene encodes CDR1 SGHDT and CDR2 YYEEEE.

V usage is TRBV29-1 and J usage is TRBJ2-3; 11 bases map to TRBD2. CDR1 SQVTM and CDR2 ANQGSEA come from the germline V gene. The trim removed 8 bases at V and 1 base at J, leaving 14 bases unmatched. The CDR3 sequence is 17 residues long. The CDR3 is CSPPLSTSGGRTDTQYF. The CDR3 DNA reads TGCAGCCCCCCTCTGTCAACTAGCGGGGGCCGCACAGATACGCAGTATTTT.

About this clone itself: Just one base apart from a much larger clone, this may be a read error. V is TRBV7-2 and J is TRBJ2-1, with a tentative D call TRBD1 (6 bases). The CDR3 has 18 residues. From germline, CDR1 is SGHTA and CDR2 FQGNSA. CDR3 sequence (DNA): TGTGCCAACAGCTCCCAAGGCCTACAGGGTAGGGGATACAATGAGCAGTTCTTC. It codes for CANSSQGLQGRGYNEQFF.

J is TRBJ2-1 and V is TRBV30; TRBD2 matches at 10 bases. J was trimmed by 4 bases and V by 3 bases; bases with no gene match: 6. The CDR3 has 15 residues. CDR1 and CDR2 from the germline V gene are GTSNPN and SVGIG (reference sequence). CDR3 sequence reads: CAWSKLAGIYNEQFF. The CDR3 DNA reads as TGTGCCTGGAGCAAACTAGCGGGGATATACAATGAGCAGTTCTTC.

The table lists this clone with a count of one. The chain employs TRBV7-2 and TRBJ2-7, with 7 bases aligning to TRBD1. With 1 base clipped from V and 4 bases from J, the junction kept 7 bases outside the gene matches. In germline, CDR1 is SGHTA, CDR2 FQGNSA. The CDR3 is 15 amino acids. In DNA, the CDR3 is TGTGCCAGCAGCTTAGATCCAGGGGGTATGTACGAGCAGTACTTC. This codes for CASSLDPGGMYEQYF.

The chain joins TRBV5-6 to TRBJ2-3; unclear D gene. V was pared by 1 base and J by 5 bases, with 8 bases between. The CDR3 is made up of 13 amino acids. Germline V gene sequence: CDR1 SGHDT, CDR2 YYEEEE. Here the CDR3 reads CASSLRRRDTQYF. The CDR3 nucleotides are TGTGCCAGCAGCTTGCGGCGGCGAGATACGCAGTATTTT.

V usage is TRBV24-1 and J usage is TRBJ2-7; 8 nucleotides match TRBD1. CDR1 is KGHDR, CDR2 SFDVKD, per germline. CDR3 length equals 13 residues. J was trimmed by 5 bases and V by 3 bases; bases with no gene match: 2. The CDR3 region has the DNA TGTGCCACCAGTGATCCAGGGGGCCACGAGCAGTACTTC. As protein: CATSDPGGHEQYF.

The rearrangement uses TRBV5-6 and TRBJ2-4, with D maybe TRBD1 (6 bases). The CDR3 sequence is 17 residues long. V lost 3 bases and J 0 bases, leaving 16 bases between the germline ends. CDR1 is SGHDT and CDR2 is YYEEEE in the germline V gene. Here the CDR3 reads CASSSPGTRLAKNIQYF. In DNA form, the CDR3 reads TGTGCCAGCAGCTCCCCTGGGACACGCTTAGCCAAAAACATTCAGTACTTC. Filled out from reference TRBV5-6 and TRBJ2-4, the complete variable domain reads DAGVTQSPTHLIKTRGQQVTLRCSPKSGHDTVSWYQQALGQGPQFIFQYYEEEERQRGNFPDRFSGHQFPNYSSELNVNALLLGDSALYLCASSSPGTRLAKNIQYFGAGTRLSVL.

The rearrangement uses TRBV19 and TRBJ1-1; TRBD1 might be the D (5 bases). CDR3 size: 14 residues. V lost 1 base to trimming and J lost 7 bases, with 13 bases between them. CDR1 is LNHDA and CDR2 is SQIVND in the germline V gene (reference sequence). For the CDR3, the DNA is TGTGCCAGTAGTATAGGGGTACAGGTCCATGAAGCTTTCTTT. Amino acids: CASSIGVQVHEAFF.

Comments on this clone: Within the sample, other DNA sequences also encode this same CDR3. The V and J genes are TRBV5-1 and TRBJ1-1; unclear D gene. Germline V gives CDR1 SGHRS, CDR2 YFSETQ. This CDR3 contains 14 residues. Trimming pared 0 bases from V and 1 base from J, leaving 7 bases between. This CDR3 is CASSLARGNTEAFF. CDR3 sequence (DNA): TGCGCCAGCAGCTTGGCGCGGGGGAACACTGAAGCTTTCTTT.

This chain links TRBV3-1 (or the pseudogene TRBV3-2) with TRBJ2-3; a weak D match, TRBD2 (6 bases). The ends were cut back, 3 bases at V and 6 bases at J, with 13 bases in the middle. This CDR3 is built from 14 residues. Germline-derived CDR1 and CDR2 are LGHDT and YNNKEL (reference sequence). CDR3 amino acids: CASSHSEEGDTQYF. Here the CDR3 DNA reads TGTGCCAGCAGCCATTCGGAGGAGGGGGATACGCAGTATTTT.

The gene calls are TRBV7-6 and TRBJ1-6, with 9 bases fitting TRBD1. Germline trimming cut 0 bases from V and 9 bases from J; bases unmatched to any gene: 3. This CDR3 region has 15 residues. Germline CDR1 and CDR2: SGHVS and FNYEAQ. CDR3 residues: CASSLAGQGSSPLHF. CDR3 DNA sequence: TGTGCCAGCAGCTTAGCGGGACAGGGAAGTTCACCCCTCCACTTT.

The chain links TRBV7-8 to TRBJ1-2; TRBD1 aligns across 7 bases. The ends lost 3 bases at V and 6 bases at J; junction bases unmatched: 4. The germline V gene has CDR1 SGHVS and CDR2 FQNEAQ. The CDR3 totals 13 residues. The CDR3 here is CASSFIQGNGYTF. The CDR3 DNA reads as TGTGCCAGCAGCTTCATACAGGGGAATGGCTACACCTTC.

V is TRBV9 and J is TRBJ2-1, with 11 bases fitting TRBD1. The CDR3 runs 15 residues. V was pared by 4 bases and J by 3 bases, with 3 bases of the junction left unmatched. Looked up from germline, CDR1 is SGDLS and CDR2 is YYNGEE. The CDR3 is CASSPGTGGYNEQFF. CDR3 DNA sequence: TGTGCCAGCAGCCCCGGGACAGGGGGCTACAATGAGCAGTTCTTC.

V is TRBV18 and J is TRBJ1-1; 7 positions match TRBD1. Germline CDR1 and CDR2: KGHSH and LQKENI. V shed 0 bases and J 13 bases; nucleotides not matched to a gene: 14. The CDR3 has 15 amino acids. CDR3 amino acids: CASSPPDIIQGLIFF. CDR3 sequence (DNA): TGTGCCAGCTCACCACCGGACATCATACAGGGGCTTATTTTCTTT.

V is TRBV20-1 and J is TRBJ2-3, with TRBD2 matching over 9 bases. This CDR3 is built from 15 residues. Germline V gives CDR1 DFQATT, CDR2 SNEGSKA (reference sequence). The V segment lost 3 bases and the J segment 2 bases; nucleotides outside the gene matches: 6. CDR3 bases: TGCAGTGCTAGTGTCTCTAGCGGGGCCACAGATACGCAGTATTTT. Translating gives CSASVSSGATDTQYF.

CDR3 nucleotide sequence: TGTGCCAGCAGCTTGACAGGGGCCCCCAACACTGAAGCTTTCTTT. Protein sequence: CASSLTGAPNTEAFF. The chain uses TRBV7-2 and TRBJ1-1; 8 positions agree with TRBD1. With V trimmed by 3 bases and J by 2 bases, 5 bases remained unmatched. CDR3 size: 15 residues. From germline, CDR1 is SGHTA and CDR2 FQGNSA.

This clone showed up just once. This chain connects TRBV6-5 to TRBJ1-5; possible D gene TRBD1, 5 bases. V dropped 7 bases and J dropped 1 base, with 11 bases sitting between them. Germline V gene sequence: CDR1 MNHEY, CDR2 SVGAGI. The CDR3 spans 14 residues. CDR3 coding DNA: TGTGCCAGCACATTGGGGGGAAGCAATCAGCCCCAGCATTTT. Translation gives CASTLGGSNQPQHF.

For the CDR3, the DNA is TGTGCCAGTAGTCCAATGGGACAGGCTGGCGATGAGCAGTTCTTC. The encoded protein is CASSPMGQAGDEQFF. The chain links TRBV19 to TRBJ2-1; 8 bases align to TRBD1. The CDR3 contains 15 residues. V dropped 5 bases and J dropped 8; count of bases not matched to a gene: 11. The germline V gene encodes CDR1 LNHDA and CDR2 SQIVND (reference sequence).

The CDR3 reads CASSLYPSVSNSPLHF. Here the CDR3 DNA reads TGTGCCAGCAGCTTATACCCCAGCGTTAGTAATTCACCCCTCCACTTT. The chain recombines TRBV7-9 with TRBJ1-6, with D uncertain. CDR1 is SEHNR and CDR2 is FQNEAQ in the germline V gene (reference sequence). V lost 2 bases and J 6 bases, leaving 14 bases between the germline ends. This CDR3 is 16 amino acids long. The whole variable domain, remainder taken from reference TRBV7-9 and TRBJ1-6, is DTGVSQNPRHKITKRGQNVTFRCDPISEHNRLYWYRQTLGQGPEFLTYFQNEAQLEKSRLLSDRFSAERPKGSFSTLEIQRTEQGDSAMYLCASSLYPSVSNSPLHFGNGTRLTVT.

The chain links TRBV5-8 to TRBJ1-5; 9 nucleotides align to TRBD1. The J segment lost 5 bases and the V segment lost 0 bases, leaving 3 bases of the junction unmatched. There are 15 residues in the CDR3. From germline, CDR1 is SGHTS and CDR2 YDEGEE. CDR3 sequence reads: CASSLAGQGDQPQHF. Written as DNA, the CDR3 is TGTGCCAGCAGCTTGGCGGGACAGGGTGATCAGCCCCAGCATTTT.

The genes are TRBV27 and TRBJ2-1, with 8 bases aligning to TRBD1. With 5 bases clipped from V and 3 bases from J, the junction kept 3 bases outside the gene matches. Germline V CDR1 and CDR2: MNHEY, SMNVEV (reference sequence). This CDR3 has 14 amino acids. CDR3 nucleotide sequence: TGTGCCAGCAGTCGACAGGGGTACTACAATGAGCAGTTCTTC. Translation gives CASSRQGYYNEQFF.